This entry features one TCR beta chain sequence. The antigen is unknown. V was pared by 3 bases and J by 3 bases, with 4 bases of the junction left unmatched. This CDR3 spans 15 amino acids. Looked up from germline, CDR1 is LNHDA and CDR2 is SQIVND (reference sequence). This record belongs to a study of cytotoxic CD8 clonotypes in ibrutinib-treated CLL. In the study overall: Some 25 partial and 2 complete responses; at median about 70 months, approximately 15 remitted, roughly 12 progressed. Median treatment time before response sampling was approximately twelve months, range 6 to 36.

The targeted sequencing depth was 1 in 200,000 to 1 in 1 million T cells. The protocol was immunoSEQ multiplex PCR, while the TCRdb copy is restricted to in-frame clones and leaves out a portion. The table has about 160,000 clones, approximately 80% seen once. Broader study findings: Public clonotypes were seen rarely and were contracted or stable on treatment.

This receptor was identified in a human donor with chronic lymphocytic leukemia. This material consisted of PBMCs, taken after 24 months of ibrutinib treatment. This sequence joins TRBV19 and TRBJ1-4, with 7 bases lining up with TRBD1. The CDR3 reads CASSIAQGSNEKLFF. Here the CDR3 DNA reads TGTGCCAGTAGTATTGCACAGGGGTCTAATGAAAAACTGTTTTTT.